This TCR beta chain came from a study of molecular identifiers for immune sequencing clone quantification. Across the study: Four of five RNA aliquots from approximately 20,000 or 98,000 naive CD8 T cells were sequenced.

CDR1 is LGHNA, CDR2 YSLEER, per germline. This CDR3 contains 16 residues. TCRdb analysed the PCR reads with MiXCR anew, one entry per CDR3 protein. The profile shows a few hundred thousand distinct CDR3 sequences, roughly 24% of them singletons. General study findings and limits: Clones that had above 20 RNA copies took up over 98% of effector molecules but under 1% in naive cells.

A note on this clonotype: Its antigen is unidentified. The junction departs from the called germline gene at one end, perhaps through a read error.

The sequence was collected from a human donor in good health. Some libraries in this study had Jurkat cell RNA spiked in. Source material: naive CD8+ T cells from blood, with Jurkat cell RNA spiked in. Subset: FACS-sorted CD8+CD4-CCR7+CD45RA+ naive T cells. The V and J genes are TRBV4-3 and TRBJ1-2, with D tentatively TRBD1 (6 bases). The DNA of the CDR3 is TGCGCCAGCAGCCAAGATATTGGGCCAGGGGCCTATGGCTACCCCTTC. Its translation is CASSQDIGPGAYGYPF.